The clone carrying this T cell receptor (beta chain) appeared many times. This sample is part of a study of T cell repertoires in cytomegalovirus infection. Background on the study: Public TCR beta signatures marked donors with CMV infection and the matching HLA.

The CDR3 is made up of 16 amino acids. The ends were cut back, 2 bases at V and 1 base at J, with 12 bases in the middle. The germline V gene encodes CDR1 MDHEN and CDR2 SYDVKM. TCRdb re-derived calls from the reads in MiXCR, one entry per CDR3 protein. The sample lists 300,000 to 400,000 distinct CDR3 sequences, 9% to 9.5% occurring once. Sequenced sample: PBMCs. The receptor's source is a human donor in good health (CMV status not recorded). Some clones in this sample may be carry-over from other donors' samples. The V call is TRBV28, the J call TRBJ1-5, with D perhaps matching TRBD1 (6 bases). Here the CDR3 DNA reads TGTGCCAGCAGTTTAACAGGGACGGTGAGCAATCAGCCCCAGCATTTT. It encodes CASSLTGTVSNQPQHF.